The T cell receptor (beta chain) described here comes from a study of blood T cell repertoires in COVID-19. At the level of the study: Samples came from the United States, Italy and Spain, spanning acute and convalescent COVID-19.

Germline V lookup: CDR1 SGHKS, CDR2 YYEKEE (reference sequence). CDR3 length: 17 amino acids. The V and J ends lost 2 bases and 5 bases respectively, with 22 bases between them. Per the original methods: How many nucleated cells were present was estimated from reference gene primer amplification. Assay used: immunoSEQ multiplex PCR; TCRdb lists only in-frame clones, some missing. The V and J calls and clone size are taken from that table; D and trimming were inferred from the DNA. Among roughly 200,000 clones listed, around nine tenths were seen once. This study enrolled people aged roughly 18 to 89 from 24 US geographic areas.

The receptor was derived from a man aged 30 to 45 in a cohort exposed to, infected with or recovered from COVID-19 (not recorded which). Material for sequencing was PBMCs or T cells enriched from blood (not recorded which). The rearrangement joins TRBV5-5 to TRBJ1-1; a weak D match, TRBD1 (5 bases). The CDR3 DNA reads TGTGCCAGCAGCTTCTCAGGGTTGGGAGGGGCGCGAACTGAAGCTTTCTTT. Amino acids: CASSFSGLGGARTEAFF.